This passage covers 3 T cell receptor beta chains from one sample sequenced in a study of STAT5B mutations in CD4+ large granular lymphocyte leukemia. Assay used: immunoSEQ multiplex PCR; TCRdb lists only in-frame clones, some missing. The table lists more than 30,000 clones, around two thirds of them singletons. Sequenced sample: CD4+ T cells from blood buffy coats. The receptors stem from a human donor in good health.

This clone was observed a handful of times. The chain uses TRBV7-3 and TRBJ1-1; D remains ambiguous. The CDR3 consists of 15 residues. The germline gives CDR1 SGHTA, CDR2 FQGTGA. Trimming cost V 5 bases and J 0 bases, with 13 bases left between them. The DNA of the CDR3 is TGTGCCAGCAGCCCCTCGGGAGGATTGAACACTGAAGCTTTCTTT. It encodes CASSPSGGLNTEAFF. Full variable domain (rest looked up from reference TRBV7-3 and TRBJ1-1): GAGVSQTPSNKVTEKGKYVELRCDPISGHTALYWYRQSLGQGPEFLIYFQGTGAADDSGLPNDRFFAVRPEGSVSTLKIQRTERGDSAVYLCASSPSGGLNTEAFFGQGTRLTVV.

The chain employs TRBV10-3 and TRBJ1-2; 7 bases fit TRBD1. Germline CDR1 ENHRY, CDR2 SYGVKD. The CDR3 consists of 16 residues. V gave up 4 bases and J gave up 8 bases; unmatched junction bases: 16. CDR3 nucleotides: TGTGCCATCAGTGTTCGGACAGGTGCCTACTTTATCGGCTACACCTTC. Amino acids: CAISVRTGAYFIGYTF.

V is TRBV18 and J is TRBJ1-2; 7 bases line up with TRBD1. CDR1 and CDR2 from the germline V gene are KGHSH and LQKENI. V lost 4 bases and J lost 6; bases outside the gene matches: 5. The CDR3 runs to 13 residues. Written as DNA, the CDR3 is TGTGCCAGCTCACTTGACAGGGATGATGGCTACACCTTC. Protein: CASSLDRDDGYTF.